This is a list of T cell receptor beta chains from one sample in a study of control samples from healthy donors and cancer patients. Here immunoSEQ multiplex PCR was the method, and the copy in TCRdb shows in-frame clones only, minus some. The table includes fewer than 120,000 clones, 88% detected once. Sequencing was done on a sample of PBMCs. These receptors all come from a woman aged 60-75 years with lung cancer. CDR3s include the opening cysteine and the closing phenylalanine or tryptophan. Each record gives: D gene, V gene, clone size, J gene, CDR3 protein, CDR3 DNA. D genes are given only for firm matches. Not all rows give a size; the values are once, few, many and, for expanded clones, a class.

D gene: .
V gene: TRBV18
clone size: .
J gene: TRBJ2-3
CDR3 protein: CASSPGLTDTQYF
CDR3 DNA: TGTGCCAGCTCACCAGGGTTAACAGATACGCAGTATTTT

D gene: .
V gene: TRBV9
clone size: .
J gene: TRBJ2-1
CDR3 protein: CASSVSGTASYNEQFF
CDR3 DNA: TGTGCCAGCAGCGTCTCCGGGACGGCTTCCTACAATGAGCAGTTCTTC

D gene: .
V gene: TRBV5-6
clone size: .
J gene: TRBJ2-3
CDR3 protein: CASSLRETTQYF
CDR3 DNA: TGTGCCAGCAGCTTGAGGGAGACTACGCAGTATTTT

D gene: .
V gene: TRBV7-8
clone size: .
J gene: TRBJ2-7
CDR3 protein: CASTQRWDTRNYEQYF
CDR3 DNA: TGTGCCAGCACACAACGCTGGGACACACGAAACTACGAGCAGTACTTC

D gene: .
V gene: TRBV27
clone size: .
J gene: TRBJ1-4
CDR3 protein: CASTPYWGATNEKLFF
CDR3 DNA: TGTGCCAGCACCCCCTATTGGGGCGCAACTAATGAAAAACTGTTTTTT

D gene: TRBD2
V gene: TRBV5-6
clone size: .
J gene: TRBJ2-1
CDR3 protein: CASSLSAGGRFF
CDR3 DNA: TGTGCCAGCAGCCTGTCAGCGGGAGGGAGGTTCTTC

D gene: .
V gene: TRBV2
clone size: .
J gene: TRBJ1-2
CDR3 protein: CASSEWWQPGHTF
CDR3 DNA: TGTGCCAGCAGTGAATGGTGGCAGCCTGGCCACACCTTC

D gene: .
V gene: TRBV6-1
clone size: .
J gene: TRBJ2-2
CDR3 protein: CASSIPRANTGELFF
CDR3 DNA: TGTGCCAGCAGTATCCCCAGGGCGAACACCGGGGAGCTGTTTTTT

D gene: TRBD1
V gene: TRBV27
clone size: .
J gene: TRBJ2-7
CDR3 protein: CASGRMGQGRGWDYEQYF
CDR3 DNA: TGTGCCAGCGGAAGAATGGGACAGGGGAGGGGATGGGACTACGAGCAGTACTTC

D gene: .
V gene: TRBV19
clone size: .
J gene: TRBJ1-2
CDR3 protein: CASSGGSGVNYGYTF
CDR3 DNA: TGTGCCAGTAGTGGGGGTTCAGGGGTTAACTATGGCTACACCTTC

D gene: TRBD1
V gene: TRBV3-1/TRBV3-2
clone size: .
J gene: TRBJ2-5
CDR3 protein: CASSPTWTGGRETQYF
CDR3 DNA: TGTGCCAGCAGCCCGACCTGGACAGGGGGCAGGGAGACCCAGTACTTC

D gene: .
V gene: TRBV30
clone size: once
J gene: TRBJ1-3
CDR3 protein: CAWSDTFSSGNTIYF
CDR3 DNA: TGTGCCTGGAGTGACACCTTTAGCTCTGGAAACACCATATATTTT

D gene: .
V gene: TRBV7-2
clone size: .
J gene: TRBJ2-3
CDR3 protein: CASSFTDPSTDTQYF
CDR3 DNA: TGTGCCAGCAGCTTTACAGATCCTAGCACAGATACGCAGTATTTT

D gene: .
V gene: TRBV6-2/TRBV6-3
clone size: .
J gene: TRBJ2-5
CDR3 protein: CASSVASRGKRETQYF
CDR3 DNA: TGTGCCAGCAGTGTGGCGAGCCGGGGAAAGCGGGAGACCCAGTACTTC

D gene: TRBD1
V gene: TRBV24-1
clone size: once
J gene: TRBJ1-5
CDR3 protein: CATSDSDRDGQPQHF
CDR3 DNA: TGTGCCACCAGTGACTCGGACAGGGATGGCCAGCCCCAGCATTTT

D gene: .
V gene: TRBV5-1
clone size: .
J gene: TRBJ1-2
CDR3 protein: CASSPVQGGDGYTF
CDR3 DNA: TGCGCCAGCAGCCCGGTACAGGGAGGCGATGGCTACACCTTC

D gene: .
V gene: TRBV4-2
clone size: .
J gene: TRBJ2-7
CDR3 protein: CASSQDLAMGRLTYEQYF
CDR3 DNA: TGTGCCAGCAGCCAAGATCTCGCCATGGGACGGCTGACTTACGAGCAGTACTTC

D gene: TRBD1
V gene: TRBV16
clone size: .
J gene: TRBJ1-5
CDR3 protein: CASSQFGTGVSILNQPQHF
CDR3 DNA: TGTGCCAGCAGCCAATTCGGGACAGGGGTTTCAATACTCAATCAGCCCCAGCATTTT

D gene: .
V gene: TRBV9
clone size: .
J gene: TRBJ1-3
CDR3 protein: CASSVGVAGGRGNTIYF
CDR3 DNA: TGTGCCAGCAGCGTAGGGGTGGCAGGAGGTCGTGGAAACACCATATATTTT

D gene: .
V gene: TRBV5-6
clone size: .
J gene: TRBJ1-6
CDR3 protein: CASSLVTPNNSPLHF
CDR3 DNA: TGTGCCAGCAGCTTGGTTACACCGAATAATTCACCCCTCCACTTT